This T cell receptor beta chain was obtained from a study of glioma-infiltrating T cells. General study findings and limits: Very few CDR3 sequences were shared between tissue and blood.

This clonotype came up a few times. Antigen specificity is unknown. The CDR3 contains 15 residues. In germline, CDR1 is SGDLS, CDR2 YYNGEE. The V end lost 0 bases, the J end lost 0 bases, and 7 bases lay between the germline ends. Using RNA template, CDR3s of TCR alpha and beta were amplified with iRepertoire arm-PCR. From the multiplex PCR reads, TCRdb called clonotypes with MiXCR, one entry per CDR3 protein. Among 90,000 to 110,000 distinct CDR3 sequences, 25% to 30% were seen once, and the ten largest hold about a third. V is TRBV9 and J is TRBJ1-3; D unclear. The sample taken for sequencing was glioma tissue, nonneoplastic brain tissue, or PBMCs (not recorded which). This TCR was recovered from a human donor with low-grade glioma or glioblastoma, undergoing nonglioma brain surgery, or in good health (not recorded which). CDR3 residues: CASSVGAASGNTIYF. Written as DNA, the CDR3 is TGTGCCAGCAGCGTAGGTGCAGCCTCTGGAAACACCATATATTTT.